The TCR beta chain described here comes from a study of T-cell memory formation after mild COVID-19. One entry per CDR3 protein, called by TCRdb with MiXCR from the 5' RACE reads. The sample includes about 400,000 distinct CDR3 sequences, about a sixth of them seen just once. This CDR3 is 16 amino acids long. Germline loops: CDR1 SEHNR, CDR2 FQNEAQ (reference sequence). J was trimmed by 8 bases and V by 3 bases; bases with no gene match: 11. This clonotype showed up just a few times. Sequencing input: PBMCs or a T cell subset sorted from them (not recorded which). The receptor comes from a man aged 18 to 30 who had mild COVID-19 (a few samples of this study predate the infection). Cell type and time point are not known. V is TRBV7-9 and J is TRBJ1-2; 11 bases agree with TRBD1. CDR3 in amino acids: CASSLPDRGLVGGYTF. The CDR3 region has the DNA TGTGCCAGCAGCTTGCCGGACAGGGGGCTGGTCGGGGGCTACACCTTC.